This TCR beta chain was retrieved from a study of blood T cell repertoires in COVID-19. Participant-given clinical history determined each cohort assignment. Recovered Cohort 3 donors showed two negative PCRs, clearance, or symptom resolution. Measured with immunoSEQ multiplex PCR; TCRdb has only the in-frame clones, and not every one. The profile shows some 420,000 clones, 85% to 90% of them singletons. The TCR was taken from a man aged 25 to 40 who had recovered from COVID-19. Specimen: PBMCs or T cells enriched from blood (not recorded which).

CDR3 bases: TGCGCCAGCAGCTTGGGGCGGGCTCAGCCCCAGCATTTT. Protein product: CASSLGRAQPQHF. The rearrangement links TRBV5-1 to TRBJ1-5; D is unresolved. Deletions cut 0 bases from V and 6 bases from J, with 7 bases between. This CDR3 region has 13 residues. Germline CDR1 and CDR2: SGHRS and YFSETQ. The complete variable domain, with remaining parts taken from reference TRBV5-1 and TRBJ1-5, reads KAGVTQTPRYLIKTRGQQVTLSCSPISGHRSVSWYQQTPGQGLQFLFEYFSETQRNKGNFPGRFSGRQFSNSRSEMNVSTLELGDSALYLCASSLGRAQPQHFGDGTRLSIL.